The clone carrying this T cell receptor (beta chain) was counted between two and nine times. Its target is unknown. Nobody among the patients had been given any treatment before thyroid surgery. In the original analysis: Researchers built a distant-metastasis classifier for papillary thyroid cancer that drew on CDR3 differences across clinicopathological groups. TCRdb re-called the PCR reads via MiXCR. TCRdb, rather than the study authors, made the V and J calls. This table has 50,000 to 70,000 clones, under 5% appearing once. The sample originates from a study of metastatic and nonmetastatic thyroid tumors. Whole-study context: Repertoires from blood and tumor or nodule tissue of malignant and benign thyroid patients were compared.

CDR3 length: 15 residues. The V gene's germline CDR1 is MDHEN and CDR2 SYDVKM. Trimming removed 9 bases at V and 1 base at J, with 17 bases between. Study-wide points: Significantly greater TCR beta diversity was reportedly found in malignant thyroid tumors than in benign nodules (in blood and tumor).

The clonotype originates from a female donor with papillary thyroid cancer or a benign thyroid nodule (not recorded which). Some clones in this sample may be carry-over from other donors' samples. The genes are TRBV28 and TRBJ2-3; the D gene is possibly TRBD2 (6 bases). Sequences were obtained from blood. The CDR3 nucleotides are TGTGCCAGTCGGGACTTCCTTGGGGGCACAGATACGCAGTATTTT. The encoded protein is CASRDFLGGTDTQYF.